This T cell receptor (beta chain) was retrieved from a study of neurological immune-mediated disorders. This clonotype was detected a few times. The antigen is not known. Study findings and constraints: The absence of shared CDR3 amino acid sequences among expanded clones across subjects suggests private repertoires in all groups. It was HTLV-1-associated myelopathy that showed the most TCR clonal expansion, while multiple sclerosis showed the least, falling below healthy controls.

The sorted libraries were made from around 980,000 CD4+ or CD8+ T cells. The making of cDNA relied on 5'RACE with 10-nucleotide random UMIs. TCRdb reprocessed the 5' RACE reads with MiXCR, giving one entry per CDR3 protein. The table records about 18,000 distinct CDR3 sequences, about 10% of them present only once. Sequencing was done on a sample of CD8+ T cells from blood. The source is a woman in her 50s in good health.

CDR3 DNA sequence: TGTGCCAGCAGGGTGACTAGCGGATACACCGGGGAGCTGTTTTTT. Its protein is CASRVTSGYTGELFF. This chain connects TRBV6-6 to TRBJ2-2, with 9 bases lining up with TRBD2. The CDR3 is 15 residues long. CDR1 MNHNY and CDR2 SVGAGI come from the germline V gene (reference sequence). The J segment lost 3 bases and the V segment lost 6 bases, leaving 5 bases of the junction unmatched.